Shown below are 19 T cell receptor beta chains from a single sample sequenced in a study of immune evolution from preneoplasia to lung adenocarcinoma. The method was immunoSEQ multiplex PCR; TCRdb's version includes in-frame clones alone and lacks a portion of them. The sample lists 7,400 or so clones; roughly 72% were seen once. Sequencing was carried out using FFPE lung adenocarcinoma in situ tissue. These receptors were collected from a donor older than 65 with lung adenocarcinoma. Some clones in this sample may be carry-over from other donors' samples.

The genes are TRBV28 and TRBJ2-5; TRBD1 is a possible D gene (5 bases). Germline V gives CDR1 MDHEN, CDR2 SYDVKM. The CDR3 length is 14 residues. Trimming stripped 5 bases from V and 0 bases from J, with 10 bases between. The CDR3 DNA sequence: TGTGCCAGCAGTCGCCAGGGTTACCAAGAGACCCAGTACTTC. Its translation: CASSRQGYQETQYF.

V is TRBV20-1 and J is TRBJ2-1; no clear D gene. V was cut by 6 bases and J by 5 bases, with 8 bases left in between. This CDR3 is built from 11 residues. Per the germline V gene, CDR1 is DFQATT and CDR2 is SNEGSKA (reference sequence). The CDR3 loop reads CSAQTNNEQFF. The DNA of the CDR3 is TGCAGTGCCCAAACCAACAATGAGCAGTTCTTC.

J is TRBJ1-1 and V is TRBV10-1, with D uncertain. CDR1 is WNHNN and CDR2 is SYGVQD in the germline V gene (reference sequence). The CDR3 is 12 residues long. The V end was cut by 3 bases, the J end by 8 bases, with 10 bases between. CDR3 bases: TGCGCCAGCAGTGAAGGGCCAGGAGAAGCTTTCTTT. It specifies CASSEGPGEAFF.

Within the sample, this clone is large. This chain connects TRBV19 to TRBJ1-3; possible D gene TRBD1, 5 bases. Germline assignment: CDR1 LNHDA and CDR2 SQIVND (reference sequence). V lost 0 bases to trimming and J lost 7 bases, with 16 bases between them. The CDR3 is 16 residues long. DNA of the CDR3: TGTGCCAGTAGTATAGATCAGGGATATCGGAGGAACACCATATATTTT. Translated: CASSIDQGYRRNTIYF.

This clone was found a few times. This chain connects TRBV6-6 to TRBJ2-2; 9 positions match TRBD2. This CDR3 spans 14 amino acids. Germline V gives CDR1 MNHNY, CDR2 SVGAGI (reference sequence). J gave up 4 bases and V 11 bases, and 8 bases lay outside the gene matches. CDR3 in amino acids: CALWRGGSTGELFF. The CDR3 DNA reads TGTGCCCTTTGGCGGGGGGGCAGCACCGGGGAGCTGTTTTTT.

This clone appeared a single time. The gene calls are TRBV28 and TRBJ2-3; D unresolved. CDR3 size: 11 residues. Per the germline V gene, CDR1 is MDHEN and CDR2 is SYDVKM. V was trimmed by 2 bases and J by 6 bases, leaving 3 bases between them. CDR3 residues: CASSLTDTQYF. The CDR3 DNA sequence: TGTGCCAGCAGTTTAACGGATACGCAGTATTTT.

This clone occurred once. The CDR3 coding sequence is TGCGCCAGCAGCCAAGATAGATACAGGGCTAACTATGGCTACACCTTC. Protein product: CASSQDRYRANYGYTF. The rearrangement uses TRBV4-1 and TRBJ1-2; possibly TRBD1 for D (6 bases). The germline V gene has CDR1 MGHRA and CDR2 YSYEKL. With 0 bases removed from V and 0 bases from J, the gap between germline ends came to 11 bases. The CDR3 runs 16 residues.

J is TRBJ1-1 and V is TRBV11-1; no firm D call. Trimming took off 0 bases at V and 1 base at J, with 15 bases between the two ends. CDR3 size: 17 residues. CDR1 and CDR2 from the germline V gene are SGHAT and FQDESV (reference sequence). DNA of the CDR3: TGTGCCAGCAGCTTAGCTTTATCGTACGGAGGGAACACTGAAGCTTTCTTT. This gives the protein CASSLALSYGGNTEAFF.

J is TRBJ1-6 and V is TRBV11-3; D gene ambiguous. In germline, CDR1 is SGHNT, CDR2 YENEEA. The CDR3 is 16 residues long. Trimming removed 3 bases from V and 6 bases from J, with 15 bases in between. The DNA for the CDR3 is TGTGCCAGCAGCTTCTCCTCAGATGGGGTTAATTCACCCCTCCACTTT. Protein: CASSFSSDGVNSPLHF.

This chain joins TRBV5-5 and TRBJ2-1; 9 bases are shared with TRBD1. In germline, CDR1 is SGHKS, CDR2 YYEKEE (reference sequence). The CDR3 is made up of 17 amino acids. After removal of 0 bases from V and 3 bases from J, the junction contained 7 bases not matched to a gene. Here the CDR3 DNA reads TGTGCCAGCAGCTTGGGCCTAGGACAGGGGATCTACAATGAGCAGTTCTTC. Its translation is CASSLGLGQGIYNEQFF.

CDR3 in DNA: TGTGCCTGGAGTAGCGGGAGTTTTAGAGATACGCAGTATTTT. It translates to CAWSSGSFRDTQYF. The rearrangement uses TRBV30 and TRBJ2-3; 8 bases agree with TRBD2. Unmatched junction bases numbered 6, after V lost 2 bases and J lost 5 bases. Germline-derived CDR1 and CDR2 are GTSNPN and SVGIG (reference sequence). This CDR3 spans 14 amino acids. The variable domain in full, with the rest retrieved from reference TRBV30 and TRBJ2-3, is SQTIHQWPATLVQPVGSPLSLECTVEGTSNPNLYWYRQAAGRGLQLLFYSVGIGQISSEVPQNLSASRPQDRQFILSSKKLLLSDSGFYLCAWSSGSFRDTQYFGPGTRLTVL.

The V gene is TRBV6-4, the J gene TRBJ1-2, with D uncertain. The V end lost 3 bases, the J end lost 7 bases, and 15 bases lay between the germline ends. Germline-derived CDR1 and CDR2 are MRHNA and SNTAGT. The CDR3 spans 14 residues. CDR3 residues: CASSEGGGVGGYTF. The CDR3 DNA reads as TGTGCCAGCAGTGAAGGAGGAGGTGTTGGTGGCTACACCTTC.

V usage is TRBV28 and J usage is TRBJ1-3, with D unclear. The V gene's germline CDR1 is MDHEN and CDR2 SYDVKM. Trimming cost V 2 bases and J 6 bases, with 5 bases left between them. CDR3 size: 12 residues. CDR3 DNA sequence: TGTGCCAGCAGTTTACAGGAAAACACCATATATTTT. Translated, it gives CASSLQENTIYF. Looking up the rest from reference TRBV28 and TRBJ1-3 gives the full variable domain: DVKVTQSSRYLVKRTGEKVFLECVQDMDHENMFWYRQDPGLGLRLIYFSYDVKMKEKGDIPEGYSVSREKKERFSLILESASTNQTSMYLCASSLQENTIYFGEGSWLTVV.

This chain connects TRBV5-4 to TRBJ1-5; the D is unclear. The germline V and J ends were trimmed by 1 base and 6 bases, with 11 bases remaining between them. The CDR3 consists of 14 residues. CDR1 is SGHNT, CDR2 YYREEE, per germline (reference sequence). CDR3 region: CASSLSPGSQPQHF. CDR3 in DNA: TGTGCCAGCAGCTTGTCTCCAGGAAGTCAGCCCCAGCATTTT.

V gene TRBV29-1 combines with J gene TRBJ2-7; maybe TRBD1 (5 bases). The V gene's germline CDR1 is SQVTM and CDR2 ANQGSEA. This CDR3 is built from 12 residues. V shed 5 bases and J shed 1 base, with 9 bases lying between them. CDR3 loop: CSVKTVSYEQYF. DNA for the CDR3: TGCAGCGTTAAGACAGTGTCCTACGAGCAGTACTTC.

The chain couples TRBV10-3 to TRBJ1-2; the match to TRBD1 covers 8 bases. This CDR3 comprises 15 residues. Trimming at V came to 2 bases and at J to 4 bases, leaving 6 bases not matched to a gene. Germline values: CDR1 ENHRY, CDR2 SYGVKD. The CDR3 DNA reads TGTGCCATCAGTGAGGGGACAGGTTTGGGCTATGGCTACACCTTC. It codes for CAISEGTGLGYGYTF.

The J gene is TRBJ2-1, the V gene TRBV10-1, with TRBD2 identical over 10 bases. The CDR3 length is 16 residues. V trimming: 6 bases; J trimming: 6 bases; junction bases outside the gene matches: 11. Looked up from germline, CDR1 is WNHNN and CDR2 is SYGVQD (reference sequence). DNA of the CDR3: TGCGCCAGCAGCCCTACTAGCGGGGTAGGGGGCAATGAGCAGTTCTTC. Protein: CASSPTSGVGGNEQFF.

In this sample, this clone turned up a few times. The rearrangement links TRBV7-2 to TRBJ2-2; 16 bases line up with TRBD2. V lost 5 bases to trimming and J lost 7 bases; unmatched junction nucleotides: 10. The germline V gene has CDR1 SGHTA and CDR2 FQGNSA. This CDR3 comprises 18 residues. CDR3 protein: CASSLPGLAGGIVGELFF. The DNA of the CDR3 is TGTGCCAGCAGCCTACCGGGACTAGCGGGAGGGATTGTCGGGGAGCTGTTTTTT.

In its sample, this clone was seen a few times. In nucleotides, the CDR3 is TGTGCCAGCAGCACCAGCCCGAACACTGAAGCTTTCTTT. Translation gives CASSTSPNTEAFF. The rearrangement joins TRBV7-3 to TRBJ1-1; D not resolved. The CDR3 runs to 13 residues. V was cut by 5 bases and J by 1 base, with 8 bases left in between. Germline V lookup: CDR1 SGHTA, CDR2 FQGTGA.